These 13 T cell receptor beta chains were sequenced from one sample in a study of OX40 agonist ivuxolimab in advanced cancers. Some clones are missing from TCRdb's copy, which holds only in-frame ones; the method was immunoSEQ multiplex PCR. The sample yields under 75,000 clones, 92% seen once. The specimen comprised CD4+ or CD8+ T cells sorted from blood, sampled in a trial of the OX40 agonist ivuxolimab. These receptors were obtained from an adult with an advanced solid tumor such as melanoma, head and neck, liver or kidney cancer.

The chain has TRBV6-1 and TRBJ1-1, with 8 bases lining up with TRBD1. J gave up 3 bases and V 3 bases, and 9 bases lay outside the gene matches. The CDR3 loop spans 16 amino acids. Per germline, CDR1 MNHNS and CDR2 SASEGT. For the CDR3, the DNA is TGTGCCAGCAGTGATTCCTCCAGGGGGCTATACACTGAAGCTTTCTTT. Its translation is CASSDSSRGLYTEAFF.

The V gene is TRBV19, the J gene TRBJ2-7; a possible D gene is TRBD2 (5 bases). This CDR3 comprises 11 residues. Germline V gives CDR1 LNHDA, CDR2 SQIVND (reference sequence). V lost 7 bases, J lost 4 bases, and 8 bases lay in between. CDR3 nucleotide sequence: TGTGCCAGTACCGGCGGGTACGAGCAGTACTTC. Protein product: CASTGGYEQYF.

The chain carries TRBV19 and TRBJ2-7; D might be TRBD2 (5 bases). The V gene's germline CDR1 is LNHDA and CDR2 SQIVND (reference sequence). V was cut by 5 bases and J by 1 base, with 9 bases left in between. The CDR3 runs to 13 residues. The CDR3 bases are TGTGCCAGTAGTCCGGGAAATTCCTACGAGCAGTACTTC. Its translation is CASSPGNSYEQYF.

The chain employs TRBV6-5 and TRBJ2-3; D is possibly TRBD2 (6 bases). Germline loops: CDR1 MNHEY, CDR2 SVGAGI. V lost 0 bases and J lost 2, with 9 bases in between. The CDR3 runs to 15 residues. DNA of the CDR3: TGTGCCAGCAGTTACTCGGCGGGGCCCACAGATACGCAGTATTTT. It codes for CASSYSAGPTDTQYF.

The chain has TRBV5-8 and TRBJ1-2; D gene uncertain. Germline values: CDR1 SGHTS, CDR2 YDEGEE. The CDR3 is 13 amino acids. The V and J ends lost 2 bases and 2 bases respectively, with 7 bases between them. The CDR3 DNA reads as TGTGCCAGCAGCTTAAAGCCCAACTATGGCTACACCTTC. It is translated as CASSLKPNYGYTF.

In this sample, this clone turned up once. This chain links TRBV6-5 with TRBJ2-7; maybe TRBD2 (6 bases). Trimming removed 0 bases at V and 0 bases at J, with 12 bases between. The CDR3 runs 16 residues. From germline, CDR1 is MNHEY and CDR2 SVGAGI. CDR3 coding DNA: TGTGCCAGCAGTTACTCGACGGGGGTAACCTCCTACGAGCAGTACTTC. Encoded protein: CASSYSTGVTSYEQYF.

The V and J genes are TRBV9 and TRBJ1-4; 7 bases are a match to TRBD1. Trimming at V came to 4 bases and at J to 8 bases, leaving 8 bases not matched to a gene. This CDR3 is 14 amino acids long. Germline assignment: CDR1 SGDLS and CDR2 YYNGEE. The CDR3 nucleotides read TGTGCCAGCAGCCCGACCCAGGGGGAAGAAAAACTGTTTTTT. Translated, it gives CASSPTQGEEKLFF.

The rearrangement joins TRBV4-3 to TRBJ2-5, with 7 bases aligning to TRBD2. Trimming took 0 bases from V and 5 from J; bases not matched to a gene: 18. Per the germline V gene, CDR1 is LGHNA and CDR2 is YSLEER. CDR3 length equals 19 residues. In DNA, the CDR3 is TGCGCCAGCAGCCAAGATGAGCTAGGCGGGACTACCCCCCAGGAGACCCAGTACTTC. This codes for CASSQDELGGTTPQETQYF.

The sample holds one count of this clone. The rearrangement uses TRBV7-3 and TRBJ2-1; 9 nucleotides align to TRBD1. V gave up 5 bases and J gave up 7 bases; unmatched junction bases: 6. The germline V gene has CDR1 SGHTA and CDR2 FQGTGA. The CDR3 spans 14 residues. CDR3 amino acids: CASSPGTGKNEQFF. The CDR3 DNA follows: TGTGCCAGCAGCCCTGGGACAGGGAAGAATGAGCAGTTCTTC. Combining the CDR3 with reference TRBV7-3 and TRBJ2-1 gives the whole variable domain GAGVSQTPSNKVTEKGKYVELRCDPISGHTALYWYRQSLGQGPEFLIYFQGTGAADDSGLPNDRFFAVRPEGSVSTLKIQRTERGDSAVYLCASSPGTGKNEQFFGPGTRLTVL.

This clone was seen once. The chain links TRBV9 to TRBJ2-7, with D perhaps being TRBD1 or TRBD2 (6 bases each). This CDR3 is built from 14 residues. In germline, CDR1 is SGDLS, CDR2 YYNGEE. Trimming stripped 2 bases from V and 3 bases from J, with 12 bases between. For the CDR3, the DNA is TGTGCCAGCAGCGTGGGGGGCGCAAACTACGAGCAGTACTTC. Encoded protein: CASSVGGANYEQYF.

The chain combines TRBV27 with TRBJ1-2; 8 positions agree with TRBD1. The germline CDR1 and CDR2 sequences are MNHEY and SMNVEV (reference sequence). This CDR3 region has 14 residues. After removal of 8 bases from V and 4 bases from J, the junction contained 9 bases not matched to a gene. The CDR3 bases are TGTGCCAGCGGGGCACAGGGGGAGTTCTATGGCTACACCTTC. Protein sequence: CASGAQGEFYGYTF.

The chain joins TRBV21-1 to TRBJ1-5; the DNA was not used to check the table's D call, TRBD1. TRBV21-1 is a pseudogene locus. The CDR3 spans 15 residues. CDR3 DNA sequence: TGTGCCAGCCGCTCGAGGGCAGGGGGCTGTCAGCCCCAGCATTTT. Its protein is CASRSRAGGCQPQHF.

V usage is TRBV7-6 and J usage is TRBJ1-5; no definite D call. This CDR3 spans 13 amino acids. With 1 base removed from V and 4 bases from J, the gap between germline ends came to 5 bases. Germline values: CDR1 SGHVS, CDR2 FNYEAQ. CDR3 amino acids: CASSLGPNQPQHF. The DNA of the CDR3 is TGTGCCAGCAGCTTAGGCCCAAATCAGCCCCAGCATTTT.